The present T cell receptor beta chain was sequenced within a study of blood T cell repertoires in COVID-19. Study details: The United States, Italy and Spain provided the acute and convalescent COVID-19 samples. Sources were T cells, B-cell-depleted T cells, or PBMCs; the material itself was cDNA or gDNA.

Germline V gives CDR1 SGHRS, CDR2 YFSETQ. V gave up 1 base and J gave up 5 bases, with 12 bases separating them. The CDR3 has 14 amino acids. Under the authors' procedure: Counts of nucleated cells, estimated from reference gene primer amplification, were obtained. Method: immunoSEQ multiplex PCR; TCRdb's copy keeps in-frame clones and lacks some. The DNA gave D and trimming, while V, J and clone size come from that table. The data show some 120,000 clones, around 74% seen once. Enrollment of patients from Seattle took place during active infection, with longitudinal follow-up. Material for sequencing was peripheral blood. The J gene is TRBJ1-1, the V gene TRBV5-1; possible D gene TRBD1, 5 bases. This TCR was sampled from a man older than 75 with COVID-19, enrolled during active disease. In DNA, the CDR3 is TGCGCCAGCAGCTTGTCGGGGGGGACTACTGAAGCTTTCTTT. Translation: CASSLSGGTTEAFF. Full variable domain (remainder filled in from reference TRBV5-1 and TRBJ1-1): KAGVTQTPRYLIKTRGQQVTLSCSPISGHRSVSWYQQTPGQGLQFLFEYFSETQRNKGNFPGRFSGRQFSNSRSEMNVSTLELGDSALYLCASSLSGGTTEAFFGQGTRLTVV.